The T cell receptor beta chain under discussion was sequenced for a study of blood T cell repertoires in COVID-19. Study overall: The study drew acute and convalescent COVID-19 samples from the United States, Italy and Spain. Nucleic acid was either cDNA or gDNA, and it came from T cells, B-cell-depleted T cells, or PBMCs.

The CDR3 totals 15 residues. V shed 5 bases, J shed 0 bases, and the junction held 4 bases outside the gene matches. The germline gives CDR1 SGHVS, CDR2 FQNEAQ. Original data processing: Quantification of nucleated cells was approximated via reference gene primer amplification. This table comes from immunoSEQ multiplex PCR, and its TCRdb copy is limited to in-frame clones, with some not included. V, J and clone size reflect that table, while D and trimming were determined from the DNA. This sample has a few hundred thousand clones, with about 89% found just once. The rearrangement joins TRBV7-8 to TRBJ1-5; 7 bases fit TRBD1. Specimen: peripheral blood. The TCR comes from a man aged 18-30 years who had recovered from COVID-19. The CDR3 reads CASSQDRDSNQPQHF. The CDR3 DNA follows: TGTGCCAGCAGCCAAGACAGGGATAGCAATCAGCCCCAGCATTTT.